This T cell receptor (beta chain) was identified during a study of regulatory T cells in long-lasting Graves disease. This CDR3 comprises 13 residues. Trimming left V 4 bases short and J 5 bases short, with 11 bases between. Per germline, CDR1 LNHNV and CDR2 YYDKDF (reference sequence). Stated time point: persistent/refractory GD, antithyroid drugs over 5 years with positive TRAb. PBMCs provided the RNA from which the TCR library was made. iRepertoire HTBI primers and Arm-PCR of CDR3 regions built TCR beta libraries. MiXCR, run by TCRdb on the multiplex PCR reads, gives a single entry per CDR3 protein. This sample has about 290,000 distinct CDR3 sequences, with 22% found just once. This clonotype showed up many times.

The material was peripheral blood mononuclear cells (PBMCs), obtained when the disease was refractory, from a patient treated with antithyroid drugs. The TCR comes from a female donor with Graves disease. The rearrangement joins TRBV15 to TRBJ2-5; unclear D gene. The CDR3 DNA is TGTGCCACCAGCATATGGCGTGGGGAGACCCAGTACTTC. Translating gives CATSIWRGETQYF.